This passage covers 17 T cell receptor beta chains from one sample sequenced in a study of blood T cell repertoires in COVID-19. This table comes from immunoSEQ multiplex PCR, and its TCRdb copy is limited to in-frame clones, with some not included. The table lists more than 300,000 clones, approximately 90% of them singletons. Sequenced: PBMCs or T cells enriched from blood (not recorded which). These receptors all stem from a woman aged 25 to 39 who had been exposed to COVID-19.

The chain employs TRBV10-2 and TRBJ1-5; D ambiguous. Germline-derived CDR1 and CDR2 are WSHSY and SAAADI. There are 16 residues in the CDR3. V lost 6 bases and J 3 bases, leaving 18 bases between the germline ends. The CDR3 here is CASRPGELTSNQPQHF. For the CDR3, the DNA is TGCGCCAGCAGGCCCGGGGAACTCACCTCCAATCAGCCCCAGCATTTT.

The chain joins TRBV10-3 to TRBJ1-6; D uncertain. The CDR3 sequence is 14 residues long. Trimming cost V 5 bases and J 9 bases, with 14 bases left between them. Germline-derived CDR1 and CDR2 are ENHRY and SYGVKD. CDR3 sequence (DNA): TGTGCCATCAGTTCCAAGTGGCTTTCTTCACCCCTCCACTTT. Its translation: CAISSKWLSSPLHF.

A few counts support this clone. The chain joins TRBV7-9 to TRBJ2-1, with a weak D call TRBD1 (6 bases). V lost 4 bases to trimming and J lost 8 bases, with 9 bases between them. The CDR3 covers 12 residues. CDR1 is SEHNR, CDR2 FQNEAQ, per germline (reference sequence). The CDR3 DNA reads TGTGCCAGCAGCTACAGGGCCGATGAGCAGTTCTTC. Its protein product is CASSYRADEQFF.

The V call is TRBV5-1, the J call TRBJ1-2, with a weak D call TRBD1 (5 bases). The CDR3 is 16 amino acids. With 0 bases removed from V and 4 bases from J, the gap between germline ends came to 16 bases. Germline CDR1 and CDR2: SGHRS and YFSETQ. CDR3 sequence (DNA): TGCGCCAGCAGCTTGGACGGTGGCTTAGGGGCCTATGGCTACACCTTC. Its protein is CASSLDGGLGAYGYTF.

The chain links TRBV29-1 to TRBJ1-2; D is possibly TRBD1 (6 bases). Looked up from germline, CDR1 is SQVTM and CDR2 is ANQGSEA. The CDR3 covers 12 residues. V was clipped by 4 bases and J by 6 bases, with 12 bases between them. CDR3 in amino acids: CSVGGGSHGYTF. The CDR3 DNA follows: TGCAGCGTTGGGGGGGGCTCTCATGGCTACACCTTC.

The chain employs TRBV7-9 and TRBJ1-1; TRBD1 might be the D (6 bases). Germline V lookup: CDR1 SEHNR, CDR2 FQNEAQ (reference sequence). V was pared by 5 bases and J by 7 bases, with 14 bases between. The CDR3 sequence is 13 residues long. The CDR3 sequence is CASSLDRLGEAFF. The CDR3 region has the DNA TGTGCCAGCAGCCTAGACAGGTTAGGTGAAGCTTTCTTT.

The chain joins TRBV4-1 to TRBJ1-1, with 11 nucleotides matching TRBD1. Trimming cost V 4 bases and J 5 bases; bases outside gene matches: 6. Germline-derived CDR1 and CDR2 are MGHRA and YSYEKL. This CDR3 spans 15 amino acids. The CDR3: CASSLGQGASTEAFF. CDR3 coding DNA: TGCGCCAGCAGCCTAGGACAGGGGGCCTCAACTGAAGCTTTCTTT.

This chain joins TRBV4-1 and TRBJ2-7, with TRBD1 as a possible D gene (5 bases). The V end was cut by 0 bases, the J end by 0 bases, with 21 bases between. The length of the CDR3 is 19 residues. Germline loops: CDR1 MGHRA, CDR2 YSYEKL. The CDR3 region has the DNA TGCGCCAGCAGCCAAGAAAGTGTTTTTAGACAGTACTTCTCCTACGAGCAGTACTTC. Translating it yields CASSQESVFRQYFSYEQYF.

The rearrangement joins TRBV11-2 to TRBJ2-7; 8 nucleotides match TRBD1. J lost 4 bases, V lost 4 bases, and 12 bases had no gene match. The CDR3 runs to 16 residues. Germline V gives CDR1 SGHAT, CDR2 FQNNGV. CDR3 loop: CASSSSLGTGSYEQYF. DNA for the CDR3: TGTGCCAGCAGCTCCAGTCTAGGGACAGGATCTTACGAGCAGTACTTC. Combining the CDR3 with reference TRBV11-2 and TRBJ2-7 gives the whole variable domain EAGVAQSPRYKIIEKRQSVAFWCNPISGHATLYWYQQILGQGPKLLIQFQNNGVVDDSQLPKDRFSAERLKGVDSTLKIQPAKLEDSAVYLCASSSSLGTGSYEQYFGPGTRLTVT.

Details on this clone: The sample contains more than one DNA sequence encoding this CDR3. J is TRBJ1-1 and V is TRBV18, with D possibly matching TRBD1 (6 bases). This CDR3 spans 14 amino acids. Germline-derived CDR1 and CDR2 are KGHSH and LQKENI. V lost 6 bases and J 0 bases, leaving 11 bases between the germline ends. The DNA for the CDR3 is TGTGCCAGCTCCCCCGGACAGTTGAACACTGAAGCTTTCTTT. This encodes CASSPGQLNTEAFF.

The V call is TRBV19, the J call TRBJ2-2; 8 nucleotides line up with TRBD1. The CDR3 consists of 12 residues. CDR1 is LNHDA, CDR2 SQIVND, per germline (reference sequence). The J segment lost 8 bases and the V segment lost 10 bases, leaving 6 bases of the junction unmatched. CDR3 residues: CATRQGAGELFF. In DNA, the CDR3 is TGTGCCACGCGGCAGGGGGCTGGGGAGCTGTTTTTT.

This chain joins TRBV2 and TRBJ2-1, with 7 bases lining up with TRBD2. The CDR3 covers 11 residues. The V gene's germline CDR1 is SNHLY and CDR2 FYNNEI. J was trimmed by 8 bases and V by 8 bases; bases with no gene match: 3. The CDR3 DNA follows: TGTGCCAGCGCCCGGGAGGATGAGCAGTTCTTC. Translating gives CASAREDEQFF.

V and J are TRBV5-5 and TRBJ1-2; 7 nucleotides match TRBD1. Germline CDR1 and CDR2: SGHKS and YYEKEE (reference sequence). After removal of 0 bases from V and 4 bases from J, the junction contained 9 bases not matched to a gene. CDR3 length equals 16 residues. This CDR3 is CASSLERDSGAYGYTF. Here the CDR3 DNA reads TGTGCCAGCAGCTTGGAAAGGGACAGCGGAGCCTATGGCTACACCTTC.

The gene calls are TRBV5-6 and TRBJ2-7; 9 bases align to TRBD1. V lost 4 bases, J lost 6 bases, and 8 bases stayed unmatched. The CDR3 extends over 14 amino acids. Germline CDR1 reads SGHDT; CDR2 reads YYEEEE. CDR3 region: CASSAGDRAIEQYF. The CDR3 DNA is TGTGCCAGCAGCGCGGGGGACAGGGCGATCGAGCAGTACTTC.

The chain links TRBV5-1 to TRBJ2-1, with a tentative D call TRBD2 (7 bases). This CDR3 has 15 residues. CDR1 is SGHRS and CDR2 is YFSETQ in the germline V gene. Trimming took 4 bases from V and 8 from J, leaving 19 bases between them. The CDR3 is CASSREVGAGDEQFF. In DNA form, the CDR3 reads TGCGCCAGCAGCCGGGAGGTGGGGGCGGGCGATGAGCAGTTCTTC.

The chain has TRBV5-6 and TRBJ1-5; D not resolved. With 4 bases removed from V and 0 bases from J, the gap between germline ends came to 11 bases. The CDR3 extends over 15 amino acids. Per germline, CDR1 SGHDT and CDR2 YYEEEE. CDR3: CASSGGPYSNQPQHF. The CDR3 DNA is TGTGCCAGCAGCGGCGGGCCCTATAGCAATCAGCCCCAGCATTTT.

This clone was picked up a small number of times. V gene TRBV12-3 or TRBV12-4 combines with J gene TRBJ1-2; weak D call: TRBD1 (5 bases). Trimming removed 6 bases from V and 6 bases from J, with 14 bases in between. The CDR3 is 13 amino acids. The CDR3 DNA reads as TGTGCCAGCAGCGCTCGGGGGTTGGATGGCTACACCTTC. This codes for CASSARGLDGYTF.